This T cell receptor beta chain originates from a study of cytomegalovirus exposure and HLA in healthy donors. It was with 60 Vbeta and 13 Jbeta primers that the PCR ran. TCRdb keeps only in-frame clones here, not all; method: immunoSEQ multiplex PCR. This table lists around 140,000 clones. Study results and caveats: Later analysis found that TCR beta chains associated with HLA were more clonally expanded than other, equally common chains.

Germline V gives CDR1 KGHSH, CDR2 LQKENI. Trimming stripped 0 bases from V and 3 bases from J, with 18 bases between. The CDR3 loop spans 17 amino acids. Remarks on this clone: No antigen is known for it.

The origin of this receptor is a middle-aged woman in good health and CMV-seronegative. The sequenced sample consisted of PBMCs. The V and J genes are TRBV18 and TRBJ2-7; possibly TRBD2 for D (6 bases). CDR3 coding DNA: TGTGCCAGCTCACCACCGGTTGGGCGGGACGGATTCTACGAGCAGTACTTC. This codes for CASSPPVGRDGFYEQYF.